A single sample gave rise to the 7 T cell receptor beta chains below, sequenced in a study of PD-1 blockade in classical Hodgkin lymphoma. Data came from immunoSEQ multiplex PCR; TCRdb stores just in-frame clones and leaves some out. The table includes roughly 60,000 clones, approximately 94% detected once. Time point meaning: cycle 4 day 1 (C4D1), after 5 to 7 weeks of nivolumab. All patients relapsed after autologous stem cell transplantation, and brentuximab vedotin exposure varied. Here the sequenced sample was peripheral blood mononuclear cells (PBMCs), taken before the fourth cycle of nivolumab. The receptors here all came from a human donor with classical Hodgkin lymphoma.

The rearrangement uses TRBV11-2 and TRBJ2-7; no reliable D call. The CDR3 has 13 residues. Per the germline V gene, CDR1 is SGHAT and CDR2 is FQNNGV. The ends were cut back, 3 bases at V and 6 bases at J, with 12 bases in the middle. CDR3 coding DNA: TGTGCCAGCAGCTTTGATAAAGGGCTCGAGCAGTACTTC. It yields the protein CASSFDKGLEQYF.

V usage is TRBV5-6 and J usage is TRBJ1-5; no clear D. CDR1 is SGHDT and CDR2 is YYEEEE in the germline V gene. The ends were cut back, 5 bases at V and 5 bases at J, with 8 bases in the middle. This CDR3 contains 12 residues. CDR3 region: CASSTGDQPQHF. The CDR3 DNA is TGTGCCAGCAGTACTGGGGATCAGCCCCAGCATTTT.

The CDR3 reads CASSYSRTSEQFF. CDR3 bases: TGTGCCAGCAGTTACTCTCGTACGAGTGAGCAGTTCTTC. The rearrangement links TRBV6-6 to TRBJ2-1; no clear D gene. The CDR3 length is 13 residues. Germline V CDR1 and CDR2: MNHNY, SVGAGI (reference sequence). V was shortened by 0 bases and J by 9 bases, with 9 bases between the two germline ends.

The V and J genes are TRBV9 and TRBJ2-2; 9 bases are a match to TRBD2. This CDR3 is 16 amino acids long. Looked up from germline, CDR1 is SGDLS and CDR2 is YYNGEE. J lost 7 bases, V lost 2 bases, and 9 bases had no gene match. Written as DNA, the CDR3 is TGTGCCAGCAGCGTCATAGCGGGAGATCCGGTCGGGGAGCTGTTTTTT. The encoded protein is CASSVIAGDPVGELFF.

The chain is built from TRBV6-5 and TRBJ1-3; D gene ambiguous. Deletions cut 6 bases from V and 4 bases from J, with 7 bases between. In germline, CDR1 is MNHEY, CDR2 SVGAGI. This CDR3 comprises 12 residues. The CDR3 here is CASRSGGNTIYF. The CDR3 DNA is TGTGCCAGCAGGTCCGGGGGAAACACCATATATTTT.

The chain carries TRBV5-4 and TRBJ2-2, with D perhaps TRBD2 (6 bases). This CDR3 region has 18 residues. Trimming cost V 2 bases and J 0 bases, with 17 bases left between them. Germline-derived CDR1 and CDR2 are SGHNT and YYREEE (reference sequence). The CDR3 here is CASSLGTSFISNTGELFF. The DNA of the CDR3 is TGTGCCAGCAGCTTAGGAACTAGCTTTATTTCGAACACCGGGGAGCTGTTTTTT.

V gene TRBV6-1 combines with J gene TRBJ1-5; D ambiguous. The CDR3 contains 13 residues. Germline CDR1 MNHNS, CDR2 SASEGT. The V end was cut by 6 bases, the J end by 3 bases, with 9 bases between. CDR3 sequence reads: CASRQVNNQPQHF. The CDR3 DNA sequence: TGTGCCAGCAGGCAGGTTAACAATCAGCCCCAGCATTTT.